The clone carrying this TCR beta chain was counted at least ten times. As yet, its antigen is unknown. The read terminates 3 residues ahead of where the CDR3 ends, so the germline J gene completes it. V was clipped by 6 bases and J by 2 bases; unmatched bases: 5. This CDR3 comprises 14 residues. From germline, CDR1 is SGHRS and CDR2 YFSETQ. Method: immunoSEQ multiplex PCR; TCRdb's copy keeps in-frame clones and lacks some. Listed for the sample are tens of thousands of clones, none seen a single time. The sample is drawn from a study of T cell clonality in common variable immunodeficiency. Study results and limitations: Compared with controls, CVID subjects had fewer shared TCRbeta clones. CVID patient heterogeneity limited repertoire-clinical complication correlations. T cell subpopulation sequencing would be needed to explain CVID clonality. Reportedly, TCR beta sequences from common variable immunodeficiency showed fewer deletions and N-nucleotide insertions.

What was sequenced was peripheral blood mononuclear cells. This sequence originates from a person aged 18 to 75 in good health. J is TRBJ2-5 and V is TRBV5-1, with TRBD1 matching over 9 bases. CDR3 sequence: CASTIQGAQETQYF. CDR3 DNA, as far as it was read: TGCGCCAGCACCATACAGGGGGCTCAAGAGACC.